The rows below give T cell receptor beta chains drawn from one sample of a study of blood T cell repertoires in COVID-19. Assay: immunoSEQ multiplex PCR; the TCRdb copy retains only in-frame clones and omits some. The sample holds 130,000 to 150,000 clones, 87% seen once. The sample was PBMCs or T cells enriched from blood (not recorded which). The receptors were gathered from a man aged 55-75 years who had recovered from COVID-19. The CDR3 runs from the conserved cysteine through the conserved F or W. Clone size is stated in some rows and not others, as once, few, many or a class when expanded.

v_call clone_size cdr3_length cdr3_aa
TRBV11-2 . 13 CASSPDTQETQYF
TRBV25-1 once 15 CASSGTSLGAETQYF
TRBV25-1 . 15 CASSDLREAYNEQFF
TRBV7-3 few 14 CASSPLPLSSGQFF
TRBV27 . 16 CASSLSPYSYNEKLFF
TRBV3-1/TRBV3-2 . 15 CASSHHDRGTHGYTF
TRBV13 . 14 CASSLGGGDTEAFF
TRBV9 . 16 CASSVAPGKVNSPLHF
TRBV12-3/TRBV12-4 . 11 CASSPSGPQHF
TRBV7-9 . 13 CASSLGGLEKLFF
TRBV2 . 19 CASRNPPILDRGKSYGYTF
TRBV18 . 15 CASSTDRGRQETQYF
TRBV7-9 . 16 CASSFLGGPGNQPQHF
TRBV5-1 once 13 CASSLDRVGGYTF
TRBV29-1 . 12 CSVVQGAHEQYF
TRBV18 . 14 CASSSGQGRDGYTF
TRBV4-1 few 16 CASSQEGRGQGQPQHF
TRBV28 . 15 CASRSSGRALNTQYF
TRBV28 . 16 CASSAFGRGPGNTIYF
TRBV5-1 . 16 CASSLVPGIYGSPLHF
TRBV28 . 14 CASSLYREVHEQYF
TRBV2 . 12 CASSEVGQGYTF
TRBV7-2 . 13 CASSGRGGTEQFF
TRBV10-1 . 15 CASSSTSGYTGELFF
TRBV4-2 once 14 CASSQELGGREQFF
TRBV2 . 14 CASSDGSIEETQYF
TRBV30 . 15 CAWSNRAGGYNEQFF
TRBV7-9 . 13 CASSVEGETEAFF
TRBV6-5 . 15 CASSYGGGSGNTIYF
TRBV7-2 few 14 CASSLAAGANEQFF
TRBV6-5 . 15 CASSYSILRSDTQYF
TRBV7-9 . 15 CASSPTRTGRYGYTF
TRBV7-9 few 15 CASSLASPGGYGYTF
TRBV30 few 16 CACTPSIAGGWNEQFF
TRBV4-2 . 18 CASSQGDRGSYWSGELFF
TRBV9 . 16 CASSPSGTGGTGELFF
TRBV19 . 15 CASSFNAQGRQPQHF
TRBV15 once 14 CATSRKQGETEAFF
TRBV30 . 15 CAWSVLARVGETQYF
TRBV9 . 17 CASSVDLAGGLQETQYF
TRBV6-6 . 14 CASSYSAGTYEQYF
TRBV5-4 . 13 CASSLGGNSPLHF
TRBV2 . 14 CASSEAGGRNEQFF
TRBV18 few 17 CASSSGQGEVGNTEAFF
TRBV6-6 . 14 CASSVTDYNSPLHF
TRBV28 . 13 CASSAPGHQGYTF
TRBV6-4 . 13 CASNRDRGNELFF
TRBV29-1 . 15 CSVEWRGGTTDTQYF
TRBV24-1 . 13 CAISDDTGYGYTF
TRBV7-6 . 13 CASSPGGTYEQYF